Below, 10 T cell receptor beta chains from the same sample are listed, as sequenced in a study of T cells in Graves' hyperthyroidism and ophthalmopathy. What was amplified from RNA transcripts were TCR beta CDR3 regions. First-round RT-PCR with HTBI primers amplified the TCR CDR3 region. TCRdb reprocessed the multiplex PCR reads via MiXCR and lists one record per CDR3 protein. The sample has more than 500,000 distinct CDR3 sequences; roughly 17% are singletons. The sequenced sample consisted of blood. Every receptor here comes from a young woman with Graves' hyperthyroidism.

This clonotype was counted ten times or more. V is TRBV15 and J is TRBJ2-7; 7 bases match TRBD2. In germline, CDR1 is LNHNV, CDR2 YYDKDF (reference sequence). V shed 5 bases and J 2 bases; nucleotides not matched to a gene: 3. This CDR3 has 13 residues. DNA of the CDR3: TGTGCCACCAGCCCCGGGACTACCTACGAGCAGTACTTC. It codes for CATSPGTTYEQYF.

This clonotype came up many times. The gene calls are TRBV12-3 or TRBV12-4 and TRBJ2-1; perhaps TRBD1 as D (6 bases). Trimming took off 6 bases at V and 5 bases at J, with 17 bases between the two ends. The CDR3 has 15 residues. Here the CDR3 DNA reads TGTGCCAGCAGCCCACAGGGTGTTTGGGACAATGAGCAGTTCTTC. This codes for CASSPQGVWDNEQFF.

This clonotype was seen at least ten times. The chain uses TRBV28 and TRBJ2-1; TRBD2 aligns across 9 bases. The CDR3 covers 16 residues. Germline V lookup: CDR1 MDHEN, CDR2 SYDVKM. J gave up 4 bases and V 6 bases, and 10 bases lay outside the gene matches. The CDR3 bases are TGTGCCAGCAGCTCCCCGTCTAGCGGGACTTACAATGAGCAGTTCTTC. This sequence encodes CASSSPSSGTYNEQFF.

This rearrangement joins TRBV20-1 to TRBJ1-6, with 9 positions matching TRBD1. The germline gives CDR1 DFQATT, CDR2 SNEGSKA (reference sequence). V lost 3 bases, J lost 11 bases, and 14 bases stayed unmatched. The CDR3 is 16 residues long. The DNA for the CDR3 is TGCAGTGCTAGGGGGACAGGGTATGGGATAAGGACACCCCTCCACTTT. Protein sequence: CSARGTGYGIRTPLHF.

The chain recombines TRBV28 with TRBJ2-7, with 10 bases matching TRBD2. Germline CDR1 and CDR2: MDHEN and SYDVKM. J was trimmed by 3 bases and V by 6 bases; bases with no gene match: 8. The CDR3 totals 15 residues. In DNA form, the CDR3 reads TGTGCCAGCAGGGGGGAACTAGCGGGGCTCTACGAGCAGTACTTC. Residues: CASRGELAGLYEQYF.

The J gene is TRBJ1-2, the V gene TRBV20-1; 7 bases agree with TRBD1. In germline, CDR1 is DFQATT, CDR2 SNEGSKA (reference sequence). CDR3 size: 13 residues. After removal of 5 bases from V and 4 bases from J, the junction contained 7 bases not matched to a gene. This CDR3 is CSAPDRASYGYTF. DNA of the CDR3: TGCAGTGCTCCCGACAGGGCAAGCTATGGCTACACCTTC.

This clonotype was observed at least ten times. Here the CDR3 reads CSVEGGGTEAFF. CDR3 in DNA: TGCAGCGTTGAAGGGGGGGGGACTGAAGCTTTCTTT. The V call is TRBV29-1, the J call TRBJ1-1; the D gene is possibly TRBD1 (5 bases). Trimming removed 1 base at V and 5 bases at J, with 8 bases between. The CDR3 consists of 12 residues. Looked up from germline, CDR1 is SQVTM and CDR2 is ANQGSEA. Together with reference TRBV29-1 and TRBJ1-1, the CDR3 gives the full variable domain: SAVISQKPSRDICQRGTSLTIQCQVDSQVTMMFWYRQQPGQSLTLIATANQGSEATYESGFVIDKFPISRPNLTFSTLTVSNMSPEDSSIYLCSVEGGGTEAFFGQGTRLTVV.

The chain is built from TRBV24-1 and TRBJ2-2, with a tentative D call TRBD1 (5 bases). The CDR3 is 14 amino acids. The germline gives CDR1 KGHDR, CDR2 SFDVKD. V gave up 9 bases and J gave up 1 base, with 11 bases separating them. As DNA, the CDR3 is TGTGCCACCGGGGCGGCGGTGAACACCGGGGAGCTGTTTTTT. Translated, it gives CATGAAVNTGELFF.

The chain combines TRBV11-3 with TRBJ2-2; TRBD2 matches at 10 bases. The V segment lost 5 bases and the J segment 8 bases; nucleotides outside the gene matches: 11. Germline V gene sequence: CDR1 SGHNT, CDR2 YENEEA. This CDR3 has 16 amino acids. The CDR3 bases are TGTGCCAGCAGCCCCCGAGCGGGAGGGCCCTTGGGGGAGCTGTTTTTT. This encodes CASSPRAGGPLGELFF.

This clonotype was counted at least ten times. The chain links TRBV27 to TRBJ2-1; 10 nucleotides match TRBD2. Germline values: CDR1 MNHEY, CDR2 SMNVEV (reference sequence). The J segment lost 6 bases and the V segment lost 3 bases, leaving 14 bases of the junction unmatched. CDR3 length: 18 amino acids. CDR3 nucleotides: TGTGCCAGCAGTTTCCCCGGGCTAGCGGGAGCGAAGGGCAATGAGCAGTTCTTC. It encodes CASSFPGLAGAKGNEQFF.